What follows are 5 T cell receptor beta chains derived from one specimen sequenced in a study of response to subunit inactivated influenza vaccine. TCRdb redid the calling of the RT-PCR reads with MiXCR, one entry per CDR3 protein. The sample consists of over 450,000 distinct CDR3 sequences, 10% to 15% of them appearing once. Sequencing used PBMCs from blood, obtained about 6 weeks after vaccination. These receptors were taken from a man in his forties or fifties who received an inactivated influenza vaccine.

Only a few counts were recorded for this clonotype. The V and J genes are TRBV21-1 and TRBJ2-7; TRBD1 is the table's D call and was not checked against the DNA. TRBV21-1 is designated a pseudogene. The CDR3 sequence is 17 residues long. The CDR3 DNA reads as TGTGCCAGCAGCAAGTTACCACGGGACAGGAAGCTCTGGGAGCAGTACTTC. Its translation: CASSKLPRDRKLWEQYF.

The J gene is TRBJ1-5, the V gene TRBV20-1, with TRBD1 matching over 7 bases. CDR1 is DFQATT and CDR2 is SNEGSKA in the germline V gene (reference sequence). CDR3 length: 13 amino acids. V was clipped by 8 bases and J by 2 bases; unmatched bases: 6. The CDR3 spells CSTRQGGNQPQHF. Written as DNA, the CDR3 is TGCAGTACGAGACAGGGCGGCAATCAGCCCCAGCATTTT.

J is TRBJ2-1 and V is TRBV7-8; D is possibly TRBD2 (6 bases). V lost 6 bases and J 6 bases, leaving 15 bases between the germline ends. Looked up from germline, CDR1 is SGHVS and CDR2 is FQNEAQ. The length of the CDR3 is 14 residues. The chain's CDR3 is CASRETRVGNEQFF. The DNA of the CDR3 is TGTGCCAGCAGGGAGACTAGAGTGGGCAATGAGCAGTTCTTC.

CDR3 bases: TGTGCCAGCAGCTTTCTGTCGTGGGGGCCCAATGAGCAGTTCTTC. Amino acid sequence: CASSFLSWGPNEQFF. The rearrangement joins TRBV11-2 to TRBJ2-1; maybe TRBD1 (6 bases). The germline CDR1 and CDR2 sequences are SGHAT and FQNNGV. CDR3 length: 15 amino acids. Trimming stripped 3 bases from V and 6 bases from J, with 15 bases between.

This clonotype was seen a handful of times. For the CDR3, the DNA is TGTGCCAGTAGTATCAAGCTGAGCAATCAGCCCCAGCATTTT. Encoded protein: CASSIKLSNQPQHF. The chain uses TRBV19 and TRBJ1-5; D remains unclear. V was shortened by 3 bases and J by 1 base, with 7 bases between the two germline ends. The CDR3 sequence is 14 residues long. Germline loops: CDR1 LNHDA, CDR2 SQIVND (reference sequence).